These 31 T cell receptor beta chains originate from one sample sequenced in a study of T-cell reconstitution after alpha-beta-depleted transplantation in children. During its preparation, the TCRbeta library received unique molecular identifiers. MiXCR, applied by TCRdb to the PCR reads, yields one record per CDR3 protein. Among about 580,000 distinct CDR3 sequences listed, about 23% were seen once. Source: PBMCs, mostly from graft donor cells, taken 360 days after TCRalphabeta/CD19-depleted stem cell transplant. Receptors were obtained from a boy less than two years old who had a stem cell transplant for acute myeloid leukemia, so the T cells may come from the graft donor.

The chain is built from TRBV12-3 or TRBV12-4 and TRBJ2-7, with a tentative D call TRBD2 (6 bases). The CDR3 spans 14 residues. Trimming pared 3 bases from V and 0 bases from J, leaving 9 bases between. The CDR3 sequence: CASSFGGDSYEQYF. CDR3 DNA sequence: TGTGCCAGCAGTTTCGGCGGGGACTCCTACGAGCAGTACTTC.

This clonotype was picked up many times. The CDR3 sequence: CASSFYPGANQPQHF. CDR3 nucleotide sequence: TGCGCCAGCAGCTTTTACCCAGGGGCCAATCAGCCCCAGCATTTT. The chain combines TRBV5-1 with TRBJ1-5, with D tentatively TRBD1 (6 bases). CDR1 and CDR2 (germline): SGHRS, YFSETQ. The CDR3 loop spans 15 amino acids. V lost 2 bases and J lost 3, with 12 bases in between.

The sample holds one count of this clonotype. The V gene is TRBV9, the J gene TRBJ1-2; perhaps TRBD1 as D (5 bases). The CDR3 loop spans 12 amino acids. CDR1 SGDLS and CDR2 YYNGEE come from the germline V gene. Trimming took 3 bases from V and 8 from J, leaving 11 bases between them. The CDR3 nucleotides read TGTGCCAGCAGCGGACAGCCGGGAGGCTACACCTTC. Protein: CASSGQPGGYTF.

This clonotype was observed once. This rearrangement joins TRBV5-1 to TRBJ2-2; TRBD1 matches at 7 bases. There are 16 residues in the CDR3. V gave up 1 base and J gave up 6 bases; unmatched junction bases: 9. Germline CDR1 SGHRS, CDR2 YFSETQ. The CDR3 bases are TGCGCCAGCAGCTTGACAGGGGTTGGTGGAGCCGGGGAGCTGTTTTTT. This encodes CASSLTGVGGAGELFF.

The chain carries TRBV20-1 and TRBJ2-7; D gene ambiguous. The CDR3 sequence is 13 residues long. The V gene lost 3 bases and the J gene lost 4 bases, with 13 bases spanning the gap. CDR1 and CDR2 from the germline V gene are DFQATT and SNEGSKA (reference sequence). This CDR3 is CSASRFSIYEQYV. CDR3 nucleotide sequence: TGCAGTGCTAGCAGGTTCTCCATTTACGAGCAGTACGTC.

This clonotype was seen more than once but under ten times. The J gene is TRBJ2-7, the V gene TRBV20-1, with 7 positions matching TRBD1. Trimming cost V 5 bases and J 1 base; bases outside gene matches: 5. The germline V gene has CDR1 DFQATT and CDR2 SNEGSKA (reference sequence). The CDR3 totals 13 residues. The CDR3 sequence: CSAEGQASYEQYF. Written as DNA, the CDR3 is TGCAGTGCTGAAGGACAGGCATCCTACGAGCAGTACTTC.

This chain connects TRBV10-3 to TRBJ1-2; D not certain. Germline CDR1 ENHRY, CDR2 SYGVKD. Trimming cost V 4 bases and J 1 base, with 10 bases left between them. The CDR3 contains 14 residues. The CDR3 reads CAISADTVNYGYTF. The CDR3 DNA reads as TGTGCCATCAGTGCCGACACCGTTAACTATGGCTACACCTTC.

This clonotype was picked up a small number of times. This rearrangement joins TRBV20-1 to TRBJ2-7, with a tentative D call TRBD2 (6 bases). This CDR3 has 14 amino acids. Germline CDR1 and CDR2: DFQATT and SNEGSKA (reference sequence). V gave up 0 bases and J gave up 2 bases, with 11 bases separating them. The CDR3 loop is CSARDRDSPYEQYF. The CDR3 DNA reads as TGCAGTGCTAGAGACCGGGACTCACCCTACGAGCAGTACTTC.

CDR3 sequence reads: CSAQTGTSGGLEQFF. CDR3 nucleotide sequence: TGCAGTGCGCAAACGGGGACTAGCGGGGGACTGGAGCAGTTCTTC. This chain connects TRBV20-1 to TRBJ2-1, with 14 bases that match TRBD2. Germline V gene sequence: CDR1 DFQATT, CDR2 SNEGSKA (reference sequence). The CDR3 has 15 amino acids. The V segment lost 6 bases and the J segment 10 bases; nucleotides outside the gene matches: 11.

This clonotype was recorded at least ten times. The rearrangement joins TRBV28 to TRBJ1-1; D call uncertain. The CDR3 has 15 amino acids. Germline-derived CDR1 and CDR2 are MDHEN and SYDVKM. The V gene lost 5 bases and the J gene lost 1 base, with 14 bases spanning the gap. Here the CDR3 reads CASSPSAVRNTEAFF. CDR3 bases: TGTGCCAGCAGTCCGTCGGCCGTAAGGAACACTGAAGCTTTCTTT. Complete variable domain (other parts from reference TRBV28 and TRBJ1-1): DVKVTQSSRYLVKRTGEKVFLECVQDMDHENMFWYRQDPGLGLRLIYFSYDVKMKEKGDIPEGYSVSREKKERFSLILESASTNQTSMYLCASSPSAVRNTEAFFGQGTRLTVV.

The table lists this clonotype with many counts. CDR3 residues: CASSFGQNNEQFF. The CDR3 nucleotides read TGTGCCAGCAGTTTCGGACAGAACAATGAGCAGTTCTTC. The chain combines TRBV7-2 with TRBJ2-1, with D maybe TRBD1 (6 bases). The CDR3 is 13 amino acids. The V gene lost 6 bases and the J gene lost 5 bases, with 11 bases spanning the gap. CDR1 and CDR2 (germline): SGHTA, FQGNSA.

This clonotype has just a few counts. The CDR3 nucleotides read TGTGCCAGCAGCTTAGGGGGACAGGGGCTTATCTTCCAGAGGTCCTACGAGCAGTACTTC. Translation gives CASSLGGQGLIFQRSYEQYF. The chain uses TRBV11-2 and TRBJ2-7; TRBD1 aligns across 10 bases. CDR1 and CDR2 (germline): SGHAT, FQNNGV. V shed 1 base and J 1 base; nucleotides not matched to a gene: 16. The CDR3 loop spans 20 amino acids.

The chain links TRBV7-9 to TRBJ1-1; perhaps TRBD1 as D (5 bases). V was cut by 2 bases and J by 1 base, with 14 bases left in between. The CDR3 extends over 16 amino acids. From germline, CDR1 is SEHNR and CDR2 FQNEAQ (reference sequence). Here the CDR3 DNA reads TGTGCCAGCAGCTTAAGACCAACGGGGACGAACACTGAAGCTTTCTTT. It yields the protein CASSLRPTGTNTEAFF.

Note on this clonotype: This sequence may be a read error, since a much larger clone differs from it by one base. The chain recombines TRBV20-1 with TRBJ1-2; D uncertain. This CDR3 comprises 11 residues. Germline V gives CDR1 DFQATT, CDR2 SNEGSKA (reference sequence). The CDR3 here is CRGGPDYGFTF. Here the CDR3 DNA reads TGCAGGGGCGGGCCGGACTATGGCTTCACCTTC.

The V call is TRBV20-1, the J call TRBJ2-3; TRBD1 aligns across 7 bases. Germline values: CDR1 DFQATT, CDR2 SNEGSKA (reference sequence). This CDR3 contains 15 residues. Unmatched junction bases numbered 10, after V lost 1 base and J lost 6 bases. The CDR3 protein is CSARVVRGQWDTQYF. CDR3 nucleotide sequence: TGCAGTGCTAGAGTGGTTAGGGGGCAATGGGATACGCAGTATTTT.

This clonotype was counted between two and nine times. The chain couples TRBV28 to TRBJ1-2; D call uncertain. This CDR3 spans 16 amino acids. Trimming cost V 6 bases and J 2 bases, with 19 bases left between them. CDR1 MDHEN and CDR2 SYDVKM come from the germline V gene. CDR3 sequence reads: CASSPRTLSSNYGYTF. DNA for the CDR3: TGTGCCAGCAGCCCGAGGACTCTCTCGTCAAACTATGGCTACACCTTC.

This clonotype was detected ten times or more. The chain is built from TRBV5-4 and TRBJ2-2; D is ambiguous. V shed 2 bases and J shed 5 bases, with 13 bases lying between them. The germline V gene has CDR1 SGHNT and CDR2 YYREEE (reference sequence). The CDR3 is made up of 15 amino acids. CDR3 DNA sequence: TGTGCCAGCAGCTTAGGGATGCGGAGTACCGGGGAGCTGTTTTTT. It is translated as CASSLGMRSTGELFF. The full variable domain, rest sourced from reference TRBV5-4 and TRBJ2-2, is ETGVTQSPTHLIKTRGQQVTLRCSSQSGHNTVSWYQQALGQGPQFIFQYYREEENGRGNFPPRFSGLQFPNYSSELNVNALELDDSALYLCASSLGMRSTGELFFGEGSRLTVL.

This clonotype was seen at least ten times. The chain links TRBV6-1 to TRBJ2-2; 7 bases map to TRBD2. Germline CDR1 reads MNHNS; CDR2 reads SASEGT. With V trimmed by 5 bases and J by 6 bases, 12 bases remained unmatched. The length of the CDR3 is 16 residues. The CDR3 sequence: CASSPGRAGRAGELFF. The CDR3 DNA reads TGTGCCAGCAGTCCTGGCCGTGCAGGGAGGGCCGGGGAGCTGTTTTTT.

This clonotype was seen a few times. J is TRBJ2-2 and V is TRBV20-1, with D maybe TRBD2 (7 bases). The ends were cut back, 6 bases at V and 7 bases at J, with 12 bases in the middle. The CDR3 extends over 12 amino acids. The germline V gene has CDR1 DFQATT and CDR2 SNEGSKA (reference sequence). The CDR3 sequence is CSATRGGGELFF. CDR3 bases: TGCAGTGCAACGAGGGGGGGCGGGGAGCTGTTTTTT.

The chain uses TRBV13 and TRBJ2-7; TRBD2 matches at 8 bases. The trim removed 0 bases at V and 5 bases at J, leaving 3 bases unmatched. Per the germline V gene, CDR1 is PRHDT and CDR2 is FYEKMQ (reference sequence). The CDR3 is 14 residues long. In DNA, the CDR3 is TGTGCCAGCAGCTTAGGGCGGGGGGTGGACGAGCAGTACTTC. Protein product: CASSLGRGVDEQYF.

In its sample, this clonotype was seen many times. The chain links TRBV20-1 to TRBJ2-3; D is unclear. The CDR3 is 13 residues long. Between the trimmed V and J ends, which lost 2 bases and 8 bases, there was a span of 14 bases. CDR1 DFQATT and CDR2 SNEGSKA come from the germline V gene (reference sequence). The CDR3: CSARSPSLGTQYF. The CDR3 DNA reads as TGCAGTGCTAGATCCCCGTCGCTGGGTACGCAGTATTTT.

This clonotype was counted ten times or more. The V call is TRBV20-1, the J call TRBJ2-1, with 11 bases matching TRBD2. The CDR3 loop spans 13 amino acids. Germline V CDR1 and CDR2: DFQATT, SNEGSKA (reference sequence). The CDR3 protein is CSVGTSGYNEQFF. In nucleotides, the CDR3 is TGCAGCGTTGGGACTAGCGGCTACAATGAGCAGTTCTTC.

The chain recombines TRBV5-6 with TRBJ2-7; no definite D call. Germline V gene data show CDR1 as SGHDT and CDR2 as YYEEEE. The ends were cut back, 0 bases at V and 8 bases at J, with 12 bases in the middle. The CDR3 is 13 residues long. The chain's CDR3 is CASSLGGATKQYV. In DNA form, the CDR3 reads TGTGCCAGCAGCTTGGGCGGAGCTACGAAGCAGTACGTC.

V and J are TRBV11-2 and TRBJ1-6, with 7 bases matching TRBD1. Germline V gene lookup returns CDR1 SGHAT and CDR2 FQNNGV. This CDR3 region has 16 residues. After removal of 3 bases from V and 0 bases from J, the junction contained 2 bases not matched to a gene. The CDR3 nucleotides read TGTGCCAGCAGCTTCCGGGACAGCTCCTATAATTCACCCCTCCACTTT. Translated, it gives CASSFRDSSYNSPLHF.

This clonotype was seen only a few times. The gene calls are TRBV12-3 or TRBV12-4 and TRBJ1-5; a possible D gene is TRBD1 (6 bases). The CDR3 length is 18 residues. The V and J ends lost 3 bases and 0 bases respectively, with 18 bases between them. CDR3 bases: TGTGCCAGCAGTTTGCACCTAAGGACAGCCGATAGCAATCAGCCCCAGCATTTT. Amino acids: CASSLHLRTADSNQPQHF.

This clonotype was observed many times. This chain links TRBV20-1 with TRBJ2-2; D ambiguous. The CDR3 sequence is 18 residues long. V lost 0 bases to trimming and J lost 0 bases, with 17 bases between them. Germline assignment: CDR1 DFQATT and CDR2 SNEGSKA (reference sequence). The CDR3 DNA is TGCAGTGCTAGAGATCGCGGCCTGGGTAACGCGAACACCGGGGAGCTGTTTTTT. Its translation is CSARDRGLGNANTGELFF.

The chain carries TRBV20-1 and TRBJ2-1; 7 bases match TRBD2. Trimming took 5 bases from V and 7 from J; bases not matched to a gene: 11. In germline, CDR1 is DFQATT, CDR2 SNEGSKA (reference sequence). The length of the CDR3 is 14 residues. The CDR3 protein is CSAAFRRGLNEQFF. CDR3 nucleotide sequence: TGCAGTGCTGCCTTCAGGCGGGGGTTAAATGAGCAGTTCTTC.

The chain recombines TRBV28 with TRBJ1-4, with 10 bases identical to TRBD1. The germline CDR1 and CDR2 sequences are MDHEN and SYDVKM. This CDR3 has 14 residues. V dropped 5 bases and J dropped 7; count of bases not matched to a gene: 4. Here the CDR3 DNA reads TGTGCCAGCAGTACGACAGGGGGCGTTGAAAAACTGTTTTTT. Its protein product is CASSTTGGVEKLFF.

The chain is built from TRBV29-1 and TRBJ2-2, with D tentatively TRBD1 (6 bases). This CDR3 is built from 14 residues. The V gene's germline CDR1 is SQVTM and CDR2 ANQGSEA. The V and J ends lost 6 bases and 4 bases respectively, with 15 bases between them. The CDR3 bases are TGCAGCGTGTTTCGGACAGTGGGCACCGGGGAGCTGTTTTTT. Translation gives CSVFRTVGTGELFF.

This clonotype occurred many times. The gene calls are TRBV7-8 and TRBJ1-4; D is ambiguous. Germline V gene lookup returns CDR1 SGHVS and CDR2 FQNEAQ. Trimming took 1 base from V and 7 from J, leaving 13 bases between them. This CDR3 is 15 amino acids long. CDR3 residues: CASSLGSGRIEKLFF. Here the CDR3 DNA reads TGTGCCAGCAGCTTAGGATCAGGACGGATTGAAAAACTGTTTTTT.

In this sample, this clonotype turned up a few times. The chain employs TRBV20-1 and TRBJ2-1; tentative D call: TRBD2 (5 bases). The V end was cut by 4 bases, the J end by 4 bases, with 17 bases between. Germline V gene data show CDR1 as DFQATT and CDR2 as SNEGSKA (reference sequence). The CDR3 length is 15 residues. The CDR3 region is CSANPAVGDYNEQFF. The CDR3 DNA follows: TGCAGTGCTAACCCTGCTGTCGGGGATTACAATGAGCAGTTCTTC.